This section outlines one T cell receptor (beta chain) sequence together with its context. The V end lost 8 bases, the J end lost 9 bases, and 8 bases lay between the germline ends. Germline V gene sequence: CDR1 DFQATT, CDR2 SNEGSKA (reference sequence). The CDR3 totals 9 residues. The sample is drawn from a study of CD8+CD57+ T cells in acquired aplastic anemia. TCR beta VDJ combinations and CDR3 sequences were profiled from genomic DNA. TCRdb passed the reads through MiXCR, listing each CDR3 protein once. The table lists a few hundred thousand distinct CDR3 sequences, 50% to 70% of them singletons.

The sequence was obtained from a human donor with severe aplastic anemia or a healthy control (not recorded which). Sequenced: sorted CD4+, CD8+, or CD8+CD57+ T cells (not recorded which) from PBMCs. V usage is TRBV20-1 and J usage is TRBJ2-1; no clear D gene. CDR3 nucleotide sequence: TGCAGTCCTCTGATTGAGCAGTTCTTC. It translates to CSPLIEQFF.